The 4 T cell receptor beta chains below come from one sample, sequenced in a study of technical replicates of blood from a handful of donors. Libraries were prepared by immunoSEQ multiplex PCR; TCRdb keeps only in-frame clonotypes and omits some of them. The data contain about 81,000 clones, around 96% of them singletons. Sequencing was carried out using T cells isolated from PBMCs. These TCRs come from a human donor in good health.

The chain is built from TRBV11-3 and TRBJ2-1, with 10 positions matching TRBD2. V lost 1 base to trimming and J lost 2 bases; unmatched junction nucleotides: 11. The V gene's germline CDR1 is SGHNT and CDR2 YENEEA. This CDR3 comprises 19 residues. CDR3 protein: CASSLGSRLAGETYNEQFF. CDR3 sequence (DNA): TGTGCCAGCAGCTTAGGTTCCCGGCTAGCGGGGGAGACCTACAATGAGCAGTTCTTC.

The chain joins TRBV19 to TRBJ1-4; the match to TRBD1 covers 11 bases. Losses at the gene ends were 8 bases for V and 8 bases for J; bases not matched to a gene: 7. The CDR3 contains 14 residues. Per germline, CDR1 LNHDA and CDR2 SQIVND (reference sequence). The CDR3 spells CASHPGTGGEKLFF. For the CDR3, the DNA is TGTGCCAGTCACCCGGGGACAGGGGGAGAAAAACTGTTTTTT.

A single count supports this clone. V and J are TRBV29-1 and TRBJ1-2, with unresolved D. Trimming shortened V by 4 bases and J by 0 bases, and 12 bases separated the two germline ends. CDR1 and CDR2 from the germline V gene are SQVTM and ANQGSEA. The CDR3 totals 14 residues. The CDR3, as DNA: TGCAGCGTTGCGGCGGGGAGCCCTAACTATGGCTACACCTTC. Translated, it gives CSVAAGSPNYGYTF.

This clone was observed once. The rearrangement uses TRBV5-4 and TRBJ2-1; possible D gene TRBD1, 7 bases. Germline CDR1 is SGHNT and CDR2 is YYREEE (reference sequence). The CDR3 sequence is 14 residues long. Trimming shortened V by 3 bases and J by 6 bases, and 13 bases separated the two germline ends. The CDR3 reads CASSSYRGGNEQFF. CDR3 in DNA: TGTGCCAGCAGCTCATACAGGGGAGGCAATGAGCAGTTCTTC.